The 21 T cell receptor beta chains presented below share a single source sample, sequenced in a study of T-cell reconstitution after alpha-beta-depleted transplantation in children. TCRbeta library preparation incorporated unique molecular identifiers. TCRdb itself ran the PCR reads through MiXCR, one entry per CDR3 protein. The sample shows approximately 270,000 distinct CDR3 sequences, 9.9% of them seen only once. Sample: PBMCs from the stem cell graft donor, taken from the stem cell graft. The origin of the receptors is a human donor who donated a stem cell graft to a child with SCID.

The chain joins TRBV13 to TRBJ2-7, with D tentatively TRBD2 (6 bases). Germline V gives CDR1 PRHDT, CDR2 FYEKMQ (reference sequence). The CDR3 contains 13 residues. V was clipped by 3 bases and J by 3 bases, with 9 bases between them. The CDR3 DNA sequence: TGTGCCAGCAGCTTCCTCGGGAGCTACGAGCAGTACTTC. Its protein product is CASSFLGSYEQYF.

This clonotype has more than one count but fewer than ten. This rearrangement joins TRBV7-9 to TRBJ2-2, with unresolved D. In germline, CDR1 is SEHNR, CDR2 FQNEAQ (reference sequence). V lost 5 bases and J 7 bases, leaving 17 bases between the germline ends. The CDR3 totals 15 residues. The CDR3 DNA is TGTGCCAGCAGCCGCTGGGATACTCCCGACGGGGAGCTGTTTTTT. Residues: CASSRWDTPDGELFF.

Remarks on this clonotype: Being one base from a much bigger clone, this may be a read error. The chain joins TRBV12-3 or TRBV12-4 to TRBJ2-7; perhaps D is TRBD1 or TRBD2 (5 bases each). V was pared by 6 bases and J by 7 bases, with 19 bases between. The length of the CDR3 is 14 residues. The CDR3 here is CASRGDGESVEQYF. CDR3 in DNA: TGTGCCAGCAGAGGGGACGGAGAGTCAGTGGAGCAGTACTTC.

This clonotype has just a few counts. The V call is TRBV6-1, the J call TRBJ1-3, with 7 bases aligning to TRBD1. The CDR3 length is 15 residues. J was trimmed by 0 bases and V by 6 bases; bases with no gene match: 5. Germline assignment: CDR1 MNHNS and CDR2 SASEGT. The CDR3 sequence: CASRRDSISGNTIYF. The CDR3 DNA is TGTGCCAGCAGGAGGGACAGCATCTCTGGAAACACCATATATTTT.

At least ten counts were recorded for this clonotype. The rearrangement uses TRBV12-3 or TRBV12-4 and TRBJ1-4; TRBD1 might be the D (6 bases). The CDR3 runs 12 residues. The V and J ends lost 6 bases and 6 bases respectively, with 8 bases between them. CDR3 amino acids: CASSRTDEKLFF. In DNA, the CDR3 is TGTGCCAGCAGCCGGACAGATGAAAAACTGTTTTTT.

CDR3 region: CASSEYQDEKLFF. CDR3 in DNA: TGTGCCAGCAGTGAATACCAGGATGAAAAACTGTTTTTT. The J gene is TRBJ1-4, the V gene TRBV25-1, with D unclear. This CDR3 is built from 13 residues. Trimming stripped 0 bases from V and 6 bases from J, with 5 bases between. Germline V gene data show CDR1 as MGHDK and CDR2 as SYGVNS.

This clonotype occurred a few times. CDR3 loop: CSANRDPLYEQYF. CDR3 in DNA: TGCAGTGCTAACCGGGACCCCCTATACGAGCAGTACTTC. V usage is TRBV20-1 and J usage is TRBJ2-7; D possibly uses TRBD1 or TRBD2 (5 bases each). CDR3 length: 13 amino acids. Germline CDR1 and CDR2: DFQATT and SNEGSKA (reference sequence). With 4 bases removed from V and 4 bases from J, the gap between germline ends came to 14 bases.

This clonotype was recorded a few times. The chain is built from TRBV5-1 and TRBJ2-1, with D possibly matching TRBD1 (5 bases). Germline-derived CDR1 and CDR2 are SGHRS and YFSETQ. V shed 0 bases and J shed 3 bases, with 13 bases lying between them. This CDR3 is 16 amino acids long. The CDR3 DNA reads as TGCGCCAGCAGCTTGGGTCAGGGCGTATACTACAATGAGCAGTTCTTC. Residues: CASSLGQGVYYNEQFF.

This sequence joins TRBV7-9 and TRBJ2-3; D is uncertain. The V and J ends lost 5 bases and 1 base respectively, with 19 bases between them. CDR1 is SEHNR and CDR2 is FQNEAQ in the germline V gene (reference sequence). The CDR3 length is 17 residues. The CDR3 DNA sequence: TGTGCCAGCAGCGATTTAGGACGCCAGATAGGCACAGATACGCAGTATTTT. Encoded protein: CASSDLGRQIGTDTQYF.

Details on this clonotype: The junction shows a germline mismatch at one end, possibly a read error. The CDR3, as DNA: TGTGCCAGCAGGCCTGGAGGGGCCAACGACCTGACTTTC. Protein sequence: CASRPGGANDLTF. The chain has TRBV12-3 or TRBV12-4 and TRBJ2-6, with D possibly being TRBD2 (6 bases). The CDR3 covers 13 residues.

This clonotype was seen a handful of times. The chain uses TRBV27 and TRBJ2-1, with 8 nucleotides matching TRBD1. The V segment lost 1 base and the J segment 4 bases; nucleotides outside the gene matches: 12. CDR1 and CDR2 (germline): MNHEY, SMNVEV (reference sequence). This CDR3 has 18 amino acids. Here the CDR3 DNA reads TGTGCCAGCAGTTTATGGGGTTTTGGACAGGGACCATACAATGAGCAGTTCTTC. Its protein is CASSLWGFGQGPYNEQFF.

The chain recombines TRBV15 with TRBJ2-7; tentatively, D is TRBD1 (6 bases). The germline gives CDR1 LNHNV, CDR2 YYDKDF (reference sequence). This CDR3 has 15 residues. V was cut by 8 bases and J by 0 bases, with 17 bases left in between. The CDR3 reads CATLGGETSSYEQYF. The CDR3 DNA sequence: TGTGCCACCCTAGGGGGAGAAACTAGCTCCTACGAGCAGTACTTC. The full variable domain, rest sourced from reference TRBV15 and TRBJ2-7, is DAMVIQNPRYQVTQFGKPVTLSCSQTLNHNVMYWYQQKSSQAPKLLFHYYDKDFNNEADTPDNFQSRRPNTSFCFLDIRSPGLGDTAMYLCATLGGETSSYEQYFGPGTRLTVT.

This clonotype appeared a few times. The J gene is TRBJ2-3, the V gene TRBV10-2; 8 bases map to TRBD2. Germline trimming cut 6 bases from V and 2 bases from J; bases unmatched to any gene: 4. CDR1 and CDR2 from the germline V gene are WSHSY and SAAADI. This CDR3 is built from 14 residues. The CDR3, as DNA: TGCGCCAGCAGGAGCGGGGGTCACACAGATACGCAGTATTTT. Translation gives CASRSGGHTDTQYF.

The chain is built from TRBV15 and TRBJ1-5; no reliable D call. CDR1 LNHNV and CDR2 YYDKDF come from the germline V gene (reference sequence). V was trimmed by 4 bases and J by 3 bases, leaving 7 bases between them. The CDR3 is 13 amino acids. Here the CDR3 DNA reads TGTGCCACCAGCACCCCCTCCAATCAGCCCCAGCATTTT. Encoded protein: CATSTPSNQPQHF. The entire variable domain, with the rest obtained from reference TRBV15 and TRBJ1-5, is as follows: DAMVIQNPRYQVTQFGKPVTLSCSQTLNHNVMYWYQQKSSQAPKLLFHYYDKDFNNEADTPDNFQSRRPNTSFCFLDIRSPGLGDTAMYLCATSTPSNQPQHFGDGTRLSIL.

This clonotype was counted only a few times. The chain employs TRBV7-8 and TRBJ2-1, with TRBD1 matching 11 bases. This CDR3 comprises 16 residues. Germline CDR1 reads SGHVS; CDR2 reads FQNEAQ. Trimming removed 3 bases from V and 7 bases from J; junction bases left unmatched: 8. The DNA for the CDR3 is TGTGCCAGCAGCTTGTACGCGGGACAGGGGGGAAATGAGCAGTTCTTC. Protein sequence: CASSLYAGQGGNEQFF.

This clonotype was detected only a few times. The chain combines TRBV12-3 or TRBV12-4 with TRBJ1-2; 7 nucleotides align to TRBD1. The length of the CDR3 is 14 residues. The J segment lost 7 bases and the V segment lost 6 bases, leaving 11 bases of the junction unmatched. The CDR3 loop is CASRPRQGATGYTF. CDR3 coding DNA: TGTGCCAGCAGGCCAAGACAGGGAGCGACTGGCTACACCTTC.

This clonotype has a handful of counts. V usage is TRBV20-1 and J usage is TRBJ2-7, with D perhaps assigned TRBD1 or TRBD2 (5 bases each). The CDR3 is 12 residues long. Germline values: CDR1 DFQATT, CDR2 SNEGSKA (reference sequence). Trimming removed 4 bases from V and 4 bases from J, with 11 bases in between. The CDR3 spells CSAKGREYEQYF. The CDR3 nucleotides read TGCAGTGCTAAGGGCAGGGAGTACGAGCAGTACTTC.

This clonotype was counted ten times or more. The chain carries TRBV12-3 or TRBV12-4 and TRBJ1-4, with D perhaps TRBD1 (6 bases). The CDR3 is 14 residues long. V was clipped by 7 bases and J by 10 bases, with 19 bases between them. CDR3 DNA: TGTGCCAGCAACCAACAGGGAATATACGGAAAACTGTTTTTT. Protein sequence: CASNQQGIYGKLFF.

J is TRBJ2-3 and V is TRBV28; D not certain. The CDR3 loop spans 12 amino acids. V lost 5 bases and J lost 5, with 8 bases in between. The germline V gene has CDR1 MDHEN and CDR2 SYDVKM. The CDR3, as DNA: TGTGCCAGCAGTCCTCAGGTAGATACGCAGTATTTT. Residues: CASSPQVDTQYF.

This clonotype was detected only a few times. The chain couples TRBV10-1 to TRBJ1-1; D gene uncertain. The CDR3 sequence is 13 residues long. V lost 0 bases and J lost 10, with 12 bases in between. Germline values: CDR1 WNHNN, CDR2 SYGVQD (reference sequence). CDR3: CASSESGSGGAFF. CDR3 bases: TGCGCCAGCAGTGAGTCCGGTTCTGGAGGAGCTTTCTTT.

CDR3 coding DNA: TGTGCCAGCAGAAAGGGGGCCACAGATACGCAGTATTTT. The encoded protein is CASRKGATDTQYF. V and J are TRBV3-1 and TRBJ2-3; 7 nucleotides align to TRBD1. With V trimmed by 6 bases and J by 2 bases, 2 bases remained unmatched. This CDR3 comprises 13 residues. The germline CDR1 and CDR2 sequences are LGHDT and YNNKEL (reference sequence).